This T cell receptor beta chain was sequenced during a study of blood T cell repertoires in COVID-19. V lost 0 bases and J 3 bases, leaving 9 bases between the germline ends. The CDR3 runs to 15 residues. Germline loops: CDR1 SGHTA, CDR2 FQGNSA. Under the authors' procedure: Estimated nucleated cell counts came from reference gene primer amplification. The table came from immunoSEQ multiplex PCR; TCRdb's copy has only in-frame clones and leaves some out. V and J calls plus clone size are reproduced from that table; the DNA served to infer D and trimming. The sample has under 300,000 clones; around 89% are singletons. Participants' own reports of clinical history determined their cohort assignment.

The sample taken for sequencing was PBMCs or T cells enriched from blood (not recorded which). V is TRBV7-2 and J is TRBJ1-5; D might be TRBD1 (5 bases). The receptor was isolated from a man aged 35-49 years who had recovered from COVID-19. The CDR3 loop reads CASSLASGLNQPQHF. The CDR3 DNA follows: TGTGCCAGCAGCTTAGCGTCAGGGCTCAATCAGCCCCAGCATTTT.